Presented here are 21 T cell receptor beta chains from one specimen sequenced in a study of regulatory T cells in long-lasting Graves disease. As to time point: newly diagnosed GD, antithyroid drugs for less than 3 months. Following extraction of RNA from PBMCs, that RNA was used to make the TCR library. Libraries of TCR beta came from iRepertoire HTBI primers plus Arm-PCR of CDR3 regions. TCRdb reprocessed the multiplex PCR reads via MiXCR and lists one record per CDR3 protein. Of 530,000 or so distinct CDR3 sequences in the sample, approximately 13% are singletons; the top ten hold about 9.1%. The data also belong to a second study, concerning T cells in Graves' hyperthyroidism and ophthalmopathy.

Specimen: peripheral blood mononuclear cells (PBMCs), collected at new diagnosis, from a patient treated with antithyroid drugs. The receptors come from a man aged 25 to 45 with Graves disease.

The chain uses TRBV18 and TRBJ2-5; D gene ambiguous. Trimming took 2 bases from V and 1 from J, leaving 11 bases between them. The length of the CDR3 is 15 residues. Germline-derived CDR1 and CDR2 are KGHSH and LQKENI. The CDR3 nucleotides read TGTGCCAGCTCACCAAAACCCGGTGCCCAAGAGACCCAGTACTTC. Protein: CASSPKPGAQETQYF.

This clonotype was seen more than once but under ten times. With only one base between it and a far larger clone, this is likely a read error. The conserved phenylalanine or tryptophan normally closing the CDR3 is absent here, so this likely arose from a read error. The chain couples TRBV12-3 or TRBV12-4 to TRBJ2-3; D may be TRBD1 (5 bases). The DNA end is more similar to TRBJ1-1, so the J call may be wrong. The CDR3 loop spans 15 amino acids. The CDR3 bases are TGTGCCAGCAGTTTACGCGACAGTTCTTCACGCGAAGCTTTCCTT. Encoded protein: CASSLRDSSSREAFL.

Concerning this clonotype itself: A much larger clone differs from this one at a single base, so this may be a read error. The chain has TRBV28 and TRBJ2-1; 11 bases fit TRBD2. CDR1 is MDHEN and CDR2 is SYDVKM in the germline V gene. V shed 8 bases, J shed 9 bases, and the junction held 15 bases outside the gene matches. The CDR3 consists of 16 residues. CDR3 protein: CASGSTSGSSKIEQFF. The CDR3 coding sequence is TGTGCCAGCGGTTCAACTAGCGGGAGTTCTAAAATTGAGCAGTTCTTC. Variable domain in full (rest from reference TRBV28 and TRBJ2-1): DVKVTQSSRYLVKRTGEKVFLECVQDMDHENMFWYRQDPGLGLRLIYFSYDVKMKEKGDIPEGYSVSREKKERFSLILESASTNQTSMYLCASGSTSGSSKIEQFFGPGTRLTVL.

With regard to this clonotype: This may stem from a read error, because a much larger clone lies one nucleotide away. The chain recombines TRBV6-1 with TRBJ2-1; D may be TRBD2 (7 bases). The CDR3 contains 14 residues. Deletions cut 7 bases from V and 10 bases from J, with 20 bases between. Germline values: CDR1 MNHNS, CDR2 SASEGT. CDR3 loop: CASTRKGGGYEQFF. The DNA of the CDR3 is TGTGCCAGCACCAGAAAGGGCGGGGGCTACGAGCAGTTCTTC.

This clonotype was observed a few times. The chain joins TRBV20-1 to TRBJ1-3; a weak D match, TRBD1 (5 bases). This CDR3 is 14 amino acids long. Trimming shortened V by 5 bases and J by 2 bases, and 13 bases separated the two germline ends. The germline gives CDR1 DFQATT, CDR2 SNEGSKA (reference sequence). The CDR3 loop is CSALMGRAGNTIYF. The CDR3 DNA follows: TGCAGTGCTCTCATGGGCAGGGCTGGAAACACCATATATTTT.

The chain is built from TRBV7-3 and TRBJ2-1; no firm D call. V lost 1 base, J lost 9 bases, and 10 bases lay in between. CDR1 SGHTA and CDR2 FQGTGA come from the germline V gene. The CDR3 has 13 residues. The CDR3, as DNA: TGTGCCAGCAGCTTAAAGCTAGTAGGTGAGCAGTTCTTC. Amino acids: CASSLKLVGEQFF.

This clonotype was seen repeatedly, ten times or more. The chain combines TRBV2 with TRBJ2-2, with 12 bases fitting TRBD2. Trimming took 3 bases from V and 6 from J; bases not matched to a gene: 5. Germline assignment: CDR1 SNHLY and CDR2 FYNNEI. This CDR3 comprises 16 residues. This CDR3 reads CASSDASGRGAGELFF. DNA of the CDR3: TGTGCCAGCAGTGATGCTAGCGGGAGGGGGGCCGGGGAGCTGTTTTTT.

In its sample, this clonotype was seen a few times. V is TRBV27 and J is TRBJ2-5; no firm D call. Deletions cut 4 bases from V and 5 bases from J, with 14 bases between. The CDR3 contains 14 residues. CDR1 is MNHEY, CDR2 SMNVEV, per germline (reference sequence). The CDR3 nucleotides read TGTGCCAGCAGTTCCAGCCTTCCCCCTGAGACCCAGTACTTC. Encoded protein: CASSSSLPPETQYF.

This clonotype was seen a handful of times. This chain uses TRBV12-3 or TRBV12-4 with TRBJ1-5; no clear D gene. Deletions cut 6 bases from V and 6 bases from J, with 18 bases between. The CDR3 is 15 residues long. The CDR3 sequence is CASRRKGRVGQPQHF. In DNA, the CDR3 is TGTGCCAGCAGACGTAAAGGGCGGGTAGGTCAGCCCCAGCATTTT.

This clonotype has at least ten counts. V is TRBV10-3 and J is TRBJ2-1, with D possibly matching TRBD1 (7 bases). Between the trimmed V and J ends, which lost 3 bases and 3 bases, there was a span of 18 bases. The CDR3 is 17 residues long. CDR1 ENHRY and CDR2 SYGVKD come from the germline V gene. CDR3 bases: TGTGCCATCAGTGATTCAGGGGGGCTAGCGTTCTACAATGAGCAGTTCTTC. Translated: CAISDSGGLAFYNEQFF.

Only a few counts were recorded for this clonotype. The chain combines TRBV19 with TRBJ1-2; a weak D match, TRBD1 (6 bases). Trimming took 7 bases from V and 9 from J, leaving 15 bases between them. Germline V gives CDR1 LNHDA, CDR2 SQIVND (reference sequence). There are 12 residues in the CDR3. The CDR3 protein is CASIGDIGSYTF. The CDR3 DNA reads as TGTGCCAGTATTGGGGACATCGGGAGCTACACCTTC. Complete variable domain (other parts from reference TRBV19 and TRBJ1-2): DGGITQSPKYLFRKEGQNVTLSCEQNLNHDAMYWYRQDPGQGLRLIYYSQIVNDFQKGDIAEGYSVSREKKESFPLTVTSAQKNPTAFYLCASIGDIGSYTFGSGTRLTVV.

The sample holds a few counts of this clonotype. CDR3 amino acids: CASSPQGAWSTEAFF. In DNA form, the CDR3 reads TGTGCCAGCAGTCCGCAGGGGGCTTGGAGCACTGAAGCTTTCTTT. This sequence joins TRBV27 and TRBJ1-1, with 8 bases that match TRBD1. CDR3 length: 15 residues. V was pared by 5 bases and J by 4 bases, with 9 bases of the junction left unmatched. CDR1 is MNHEY and CDR2 is SMNVEV in the germline V gene (reference sequence).

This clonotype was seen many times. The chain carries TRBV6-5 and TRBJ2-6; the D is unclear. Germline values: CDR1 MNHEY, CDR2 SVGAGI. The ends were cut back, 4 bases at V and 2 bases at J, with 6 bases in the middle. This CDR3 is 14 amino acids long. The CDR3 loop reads CASSFGAGANVLTF. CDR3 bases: TGTGCCAGCAGTTTTGGGGCTGGGGCCAACGTCCTGACTTTC.

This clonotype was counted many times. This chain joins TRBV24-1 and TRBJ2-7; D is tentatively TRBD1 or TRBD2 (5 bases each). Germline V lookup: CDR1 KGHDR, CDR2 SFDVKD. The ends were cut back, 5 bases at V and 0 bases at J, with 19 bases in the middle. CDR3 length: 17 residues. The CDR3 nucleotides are TGTGCCACCAGTGCCAATTGGGGCGAGGGAAGCTCCTACGAGCAGTACTTC. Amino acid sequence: CATSANWGEGSSYEQYF.

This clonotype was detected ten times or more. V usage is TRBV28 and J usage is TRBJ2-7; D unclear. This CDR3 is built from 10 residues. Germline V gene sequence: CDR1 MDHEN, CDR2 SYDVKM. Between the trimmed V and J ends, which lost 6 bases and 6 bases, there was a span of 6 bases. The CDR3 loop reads CASSKREQYF. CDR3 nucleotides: TGTGCCAGCAGCAAGCGCGAGCAGTACTTC.

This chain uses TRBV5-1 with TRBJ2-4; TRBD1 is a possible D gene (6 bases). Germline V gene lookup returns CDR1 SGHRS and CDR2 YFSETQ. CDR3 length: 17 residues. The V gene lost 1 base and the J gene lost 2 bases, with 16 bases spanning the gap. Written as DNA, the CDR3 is TGCGCCAGCAGCTTGAATTTCCAGGGGAACTCCAAAAACATTCAGTACTTC. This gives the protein CASSLNFQGNSKNIQYF.

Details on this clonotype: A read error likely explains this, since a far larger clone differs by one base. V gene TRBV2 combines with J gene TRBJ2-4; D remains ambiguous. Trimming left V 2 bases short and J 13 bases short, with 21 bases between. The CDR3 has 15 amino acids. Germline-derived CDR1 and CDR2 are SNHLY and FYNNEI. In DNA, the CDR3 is TGTGCCAGCAGTGAATATCAGAGTTCCCACAATGAGCAGTACTTC. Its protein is CASSEYQSSHNEQYF.

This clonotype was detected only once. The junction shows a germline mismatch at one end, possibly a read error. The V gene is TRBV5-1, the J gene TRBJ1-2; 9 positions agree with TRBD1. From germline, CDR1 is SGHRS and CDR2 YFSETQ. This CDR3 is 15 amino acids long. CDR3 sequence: CASRLVTGGNYGYTF. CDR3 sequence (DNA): TGCGCCAGCCGCTTGGTCACAGGGGGCAACTATGGCTACACCTTC.

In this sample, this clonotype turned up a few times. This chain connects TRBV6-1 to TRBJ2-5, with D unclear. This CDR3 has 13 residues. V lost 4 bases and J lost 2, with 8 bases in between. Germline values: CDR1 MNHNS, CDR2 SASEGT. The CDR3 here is CASSVRWQETQYF. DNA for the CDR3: TGTGCCAGCAGTGTGAGGTGGCAAGAGACCCAGTACTTC.

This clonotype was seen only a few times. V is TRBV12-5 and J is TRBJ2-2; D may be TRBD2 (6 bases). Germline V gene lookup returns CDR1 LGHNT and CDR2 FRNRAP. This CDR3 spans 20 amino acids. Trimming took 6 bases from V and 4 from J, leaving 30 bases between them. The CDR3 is CASGTIGEQVMKAGTGELFF. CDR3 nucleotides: TGTGCTAGTGGAACTATAGGGGAACAGGTGATGAAAGCGGGCACCGGGGAGCTGTTTTTT. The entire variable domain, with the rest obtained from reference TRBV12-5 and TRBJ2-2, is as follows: DARVTQTPRHKVTEMGQEVTMRCQPILGHNTVFWYRQTMMQGLELLAYFRNRAPLDDSGMPKDRFSAEMPDATLATLKIQPSEPRDSAVYFCASGTIGEQVMKAGTGELFFGEGSRLTVL.

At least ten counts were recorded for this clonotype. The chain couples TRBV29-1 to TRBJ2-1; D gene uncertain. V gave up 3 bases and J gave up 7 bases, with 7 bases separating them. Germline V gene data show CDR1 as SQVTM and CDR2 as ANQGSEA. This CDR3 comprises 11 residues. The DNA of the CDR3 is TGCAGCGTTGATTCAGCGAATGAGCAGTTCTTC. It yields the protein CSVDSANEQFF.